These T cell receptor beta chains were read from a single sample in a study of T cell repertoires in cytomegalovirus infection. One entry per CDR3 protein, called by TCRdb with MiXCR from the reads. The sample carries 640,000 or so distinct CDR3 sequences, around 32% recorded once. These receptors' targets are unknown. Specimen: cultured PBMCs, collected from culture after CMV antigen stimulation. The receptors shown here come from a human donor in good health (CMV status not recorded). Some clones in this sample may be carry-over from other donors' samples. Each CDR3 is given with its conserved first and last residue. The D gene is left open where the match is weak. For some rows the clone size is stated as once, few or many, or as a class when expanded; others skip it.

abundance | j_gene | d_gene | v_gene | CDR3nt | CDR3aa
few | TRBJ1-5 | - | TRBV7-2 | TGTGCCAGCAGCTTCAGTGCGACTCAGCCCCAGCATTTT | CASSFSATQPQHF
- | TRBJ2-7 | - | TRBV4-3 | TGCGCCAGCAGCCAAGAAAGAATTACCTACGAGCAGTACTTC | CASSQERITYEQYF
- | TRBJ2-1 | - | TRBV28 | TGTGCCAGCACCCCTCCCGCACACGTCGATGAGCAGTTCTTC | CASTPPAHVDEQFF
- | TRBJ2-5 | - | TRBV20-1 | TGCAGTGCTAGGTCCCCCCTCCGGGGGGCGGGAGAGACCCAGTACTTC | CSARSPLRGAGETQYF
many | TRBJ2-1 | - | TRBV7-9 | TGTGCCAGCAGTCATAGCGCCACCTACAATGAGCAGTTCTTC | CASSHSATYNEQFF
few | TRBJ1-1 | - | TRBV12-3/TRBV12-4 | TGTGCCAGCAGTTTGAGCGGGGGGCGGGAAGCTTTCTTT | CASSLSGGREAFF
few | TRBJ2-1 | TRBD2 | TRBV11-2 | TGTGCCAGCAGTTGGACTAGCGTCAGCGGGGAGCAGTTCTTC | CASSWTSVSGEQFF
- | TRBJ2-3 | - | TRBV11-3 | TGTGCCAGCAGCCAAGGGACGGCAAGCACAGATACGCAGTATTTT | CASSQGTASTDTQYF
few | TRBJ2-2 | TRBD2 | TRBV7-9 | TGTGCCAGCAGTAGCGGGAAGAACACCGGGGAGCTGTTTTTT | CASSSGKNTGELFF
many | TRBJ1-5 | - | TRBV4-1 | TGCGCCAGCAGCCACCACCCTGGGGGCAATCAGCCCCAGCATTTT | CASSHHPGGNQPQHF
few | TRBJ2-5 | TRBD1 | TRBV7-2 | TGTGCTAGTAAGGGGGCCAACCAAGAGACCCAGTACTTC | CASKGANQETQYF
few | TRBJ2-1 | TRBD1 | TRBV7-9 | TGTGCCAGCAGCGGACTGACAGGGTACAATGAGCAGTTCTTC | CASSGLTGYNEQFF
- | TRBJ2-3 | TRBD2 | TRBV7-2 | TGTGCCAGCAGCAACGGACTAGCGGGTGATACGCAGTATTTT | CASSNGLAGDTQYF
- | TRBJ2-1 | TRBD2 | TRBV12-3/TRBV12-4 | TGTGCCAGCCAATCTTTATCGGGGGGTGAGCAGTTCTTC | CASQSLSGGEQFF
few | TRBJ2-1 | TRBD2 | TRBV7-8 | TGTGCCAGCAGCCGGAGCGGGAGTACCGTAGATGAGCAGTTCTTC | CASSRSGSTVDEQFF
- | TRBJ2-7 | - | TRBV7-6 | TGTGCCAGCAGCGCCTTAAGTGCGGGCCCCTACGAGCAGTACTTC | CASSALSAGPYEQYF
- | TRBJ2-5 | TRBD1 | TRBV24-1 | TGTGCCACCTCAGACTCAGGGGGCCAAGAGACCCAGTACTTC | CATSDSGGQETQYF
few | TRBJ2-7 | TRBD2 | TRBV27 | TGTGCCAGCTTTACTAGCGGGAGGAGTCCCAACGAGCAGTACTTC | CASFTSGRSPNEQYF
- | TRBJ2-7 | - | TRBV24-1 | TGTGCCACCAGTGATGGGGGGGGCCTCCAGCAGTACTTC | CATSDGGGLQQYF
- | TRBJ2-1 | TRBD2 | TRBV11-2 | TGTGCCAGCAGCTACCTGAGCCCCGGACTAGGTACCTCCAATGAGCAGTTCTTC | CASSYLSPGLGTSNEQFF
- | TRBJ2-7 | - | TRBV6-5 | TGTGCCAGCAGATCCCGACAGGGTGCGGGGGAGCAGTACTTC | CASRSRQGAGEQYF
- | TRBJ2-7 | - | TRBV20-1 | TGCAGTGCTTCCGGACGCACCTACGAGCAGTACTTC | CSASGRTYEQYF
many | TRBJ2-1 | TRBD2 | TRBV7-2 | TGTGCCAGCAGCCCCCCGGGTAGCGGGAATGAGCAGTTCTTC | CASSPPGSGNEQFF
few | TRBJ1-3 | TRBD1 | TRBV7-2 | TGTGCCAGCAGCCGACAGGGGACCTCTGGAAACACCATATATTTT | CASSRQGTSGNTIYF
- | TRBJ2-2 | - | TRBV6-5 | TGTGCCGCCCGGGGGCGCAACACCGGGGAGCTGTTTTTT | CAARGRNTGELFF
- | TRBJ2-7 | - | TRBV6-6 | TGTGCCAGCAGTTACTCATCGACCTCCACCCCCTACGAGCAGTACTTC | CASSYSSTSTPYEQYF
few | TRBJ1-1 | - | TRBV6-2/TRBV6-3 | TGTGCCAGCAGTTACCCAGGGTTTTCTTCTGAAGCTTTCTTT | CASSYPGFSSEAFF
few | TRBJ2-7 | - | TRBV4-3 | TGCGCCAGCAGCCAAGACCTGGACTGGGGAGGAGGGGAGCAGTACTTC | CASSQDLDWGGGEQYF
few | TRBJ2-5 | - | TRBV20-1 | TGCAGTGCTAGAGAGACCGAGGGCCTAGAGACCCAGTACTTC | CSARETEGLETQYF
few | TRBJ1-1 | TRBD1 | TRBV19 | TGTGCCAGTAAGGACAGGGAGTATACTGAAGCTTTCTTT | CASKDREYTEAFF
many | TRBJ2-4 | TRBD2 | TRBV7-8 | TGTGCCAGCAGCCCCCGCCCGGGACTAGAGCCTACCAAAAACATTCAGTACTTC | CASSPRPGLEPTKNIQYF
- | TRBJ1-1 | - | TRBV20-1 | TGCAGTGCTAGAGATGGGACACTGAACACTGAAGCTTTCTTT | CSARDGTLNTEAFF
- | TRBJ2-1 | TRBD2 | TRBV11-2 | TGTGCCAGCAGCTCCCAACTAGCGGGGGGCCTGAATGAGCAGTTCTTC | CASSSQLAGGLNEQFF
- | TRBJ2-1 | TRBD2 | TRBV6-2/TRBV6-3 | TGTGCCAGCAGGCACCGTCTAGCGGATTACAATGAGCAGTTCTTC | CASRHRLADYNEQFF
- | TRBJ1-5 | TRBD1 | TRBV12-3/TRBV12-4 | TGTGCCAGCAGTTCCGCGGACAGGGGGAATCAGCCCCAGCATTTT | CASSSADRGNQPQHF
- | TRBJ2-3 | TRBD1 | TRBV5-5 | TGTGCCAGCAGCCAACAACAGGGGGCGGATACGCAGTATTTT | CASSQQQGADTQYF
few | TRBJ1-5 | - | TRBV6-1 | TGTGCCAGCAGTGAAGCGTACAGCCAAAATCAGCCCCAGCATTTT | CASSEAYSQNQPQHF
few | TRBJ2-5 | - | TRBV7-2 | TGTGCCAGCAGCTTAAACCGGCCGATTGTCAAGTACTTC | CASSLNRPIVKYF
- | TRBJ2-1 | TRBD2 | TRBV3-1 | TGTGCCAGCAGCCAAGGTGGGACTAGTACAATGACGCAGTTCTTC | CASSQGGTSTMTQFF
few | TRBJ1-2 | - | TRBV4-3 | TGCGCCAGCAGCCAAGACCCGGGCGGCAGGGCCTTCTATGGCTACACCTTC | CASSQDPGGRAFYGYTF
- | TRBJ2-5 | - | TRBV2 | TGTGCCAGCAGCCCGGACAGAATGAGCGAGACCCAGTACTTC | CASSPDRMSETQYF
few | TRBJ1-4 | - | TRBV5-4 | TGTGCCAGCAGCTCGCCTGGCGGGTCTTTT | CASSSPGGSF
- | TRBJ2-2 | - | TRBV7-9 | TGTGCCAGCAGCCGAGCGGTGACCGGGGAGCTGTTTTTT | CASSRAVTGELFF
few | TRBJ1-6 | - | TRBV7-2 | TGTGCCAGCAGCTTAGTGGGGCAGAGTAATTCACCCCTCCACTTT | CASSLVGQSNSPLHF
few | TRBJ2-7 | TRBD2 | TRBV7-9 | TGTGCCAGCAGCTCCAGCGGGCGGGGGGCCTACGAGCAGTACTTC | CASSSSGRGAYEQYF
- | TRBJ2-5 | TRBD2 | TRBV28 | TGTGCCAGCAGCCTACTAGCGGGGCGGGGGCAAGAGACCCAGTACTTC | CASSLLAGRGQETQYF
- | TRBJ1-4 | TRBD1 | TRBV19 | TGTGCCAGTAGTAACAGGGGGCCTAATGAAAAACTGTTTTTT | CASSNRGPNEKLFF
many | TRBJ2-3 | - | TRBV7-8 | TGTGCCAGCAGCACCGACCGGGACCATCTTAGCACAGATACGCAGTATTTT | CASSTDRDHLSTDTQYF
few | TRBJ2-1 | - | TRBV4-3 | TGCGCCAGCAGCCAAGGCACGGGGGTGCATGAGCAGTTCTTC | CASSQGTGVHEQFF
few | TRBJ1-1 | - | TRBV28 | TGTGCCAGTACTATTGGGGACACTGAAGCTTTCTTT | CASTIGDTEAFF
- | TRBJ2-7 | - | TRBV6-2/TRBV6-3 | TGTGCCAGCATTAAGGGCTACGAGCAGTACTTC | CASIKGYEQYF
few | TRBJ2-3 | - | TRBV24-1 | TGTGCCACCAGTGACACCTTGACAGATACGCAGTATTTT | CATSDTLTDTQYF
- | TRBJ1-5 | - | TRBV7-2 | TGTGCCAGCAGCTTTAATGGGAATCAGCCCCAGCATTTT | CASSFNGNQPQHF
- | TRBJ2-3 | TRBD2 | TRBV28 | TGTGCCAGCAGTTCGCGGGGGTGGGCAGATACGCAGTATTTT | CASSSRGWADTQYF
few | TRBJ2-2 | TRBD1 | TRBV11-1 | TGTGCCAGCAGCTTAGGGCGCGGGACAGGGCGCACCGGGGAGCTGTTTTTT | CASSLGRGTGRTGELFF
- | TRBJ2-7 | TRBD2 | TRBV5-6 | TGTGCCAGCAGCTGGGGCCCGAACGGGGGGGAGCAGTACTTC | CASSWGPNGGEQYF
- | TRBJ1-5 | - | TRBV6-4 | TGTGCCAGCAGAGACCCCGGCAATCAGCCCCAGCATTTT | CASRDPGNQPQHF
few | TRBJ2-5 | TRBD2 | TRBV15 | TGTGCCACCAGCAGAAATCCTTGGACTAGACCCCAAGAGACCCAGTACTTC | CATSRNPWTRPQETQYF
few | TRBJ1-3 | - | TRBV20-1 | TGCAGTGCTAGTGTGGTGGGAAGGGAGGCTGGAAACACCATATATTTT | CSASVVGREAGNTIYF
- | TRBJ2-7 | - | TRBV7-2 | TGTGCCAGCAGCTTAGATGGGAACTCCTACGAGCAGTACTTC | CASSLDGNSYEQYF